This T cell receptor beta chain is from a study of blood T cell repertoires in COVID-19 (dated by TCRdb to 2018 to 2021). In terms of the full investigation: Samples from collaborators originated in the United States, Italy and Spain and spanned both the acute and convalescent phases of COVID-19. The material from the prospective study consisted of cDNA or gDNA derived from T cells, B-cell-depleted T cells, or PBMCs. Subjects who had been exposed to COVID-19, were actively infected with it, or had recovered from it provided the deeply sampled blood TCRbeta repertoires that made up the dataset. The repertoires were made available in a free public database intended to serve as a resource for research on the immune response to SARS-CoV-2. The samples were drawn from two sources: the first 160 participants of the ongoing ImmuneRACE study, and over 950 subjects contributed by 6 global collaborators. Nearly every sample came with metadata listing a de-identified subject ID, COVID-19 status, age in years and sex. Where available, HLA class I and class II types were taken from metadata supplied by the sample provider and were not determined by assay-based typing.

Measured from the cysteine to the phenylalanine, the CDR3 is 11 residues long. The entry retains the CDR3 DNA only, 33 bases that are in frame from base 1. V was cut back by 4 bases and J by 1 base, leaving a gap of 2 bases between them. The germline V gene (reference sequence) yields SGHNT for CDR1 and YYREEE for CDR2. Collaborating institutions collected whole blood in K2EDTA tubes following their own protocols. Collaborator samples were shipped for TCRbeta analysis as frozen whole blood, isolated PBMCs, or DNA extracted from either sample type. Regarding this clone: What antigen it recognizes has not been identified. Per-base quality was not reported, and no clone a single base away is much larger than it.

Broad study findings and their caveats: Clinical and demographic metadata were provided uncurated, with the amount varying by source and participant.

The immunoSEQ Assay, a bias-controlled multiplex PCR, was used to amplify TCRbeta CDR3 regions from genomic DNA. Per the source publication's procedure: The number of nucleated cells in each sample was estimated by amplification of reference gene primers within the assay. To quantify the absolute abundance of each unique TCRbeta CDR3 rearrangement, sequence reads were collapsed and filtered. For each sample, productive Simpson clonality was calculated as the square root of Simpson's diversity index over productive rearrangements. Held by TCRdb, this immuneACCESS table contains in-frame sequences only and omits some clones. Under half of the omission traces to an unresolved V gene where checked; the cause of the rest is unknown. The V and J calls and the clone size are those of that table, but D and trimming were determined from the DNA. The sample yields about 130,000 clones; about 85% were counted once. The ten top clones hold around 4.1% of the sample.

This sequence was found in a human donor in a cohort sampled during active COVID-19. Rearrangement joined TRBV5-4 to TRBJ1-1; too little of a D gene remains to name it. The source material was peripheral blood. The DNA sequence is given as TGTGCCAGCAGCCAGAACACTGAAGCTTTCTTT. Translated, this gives CASSQNTEAFF.